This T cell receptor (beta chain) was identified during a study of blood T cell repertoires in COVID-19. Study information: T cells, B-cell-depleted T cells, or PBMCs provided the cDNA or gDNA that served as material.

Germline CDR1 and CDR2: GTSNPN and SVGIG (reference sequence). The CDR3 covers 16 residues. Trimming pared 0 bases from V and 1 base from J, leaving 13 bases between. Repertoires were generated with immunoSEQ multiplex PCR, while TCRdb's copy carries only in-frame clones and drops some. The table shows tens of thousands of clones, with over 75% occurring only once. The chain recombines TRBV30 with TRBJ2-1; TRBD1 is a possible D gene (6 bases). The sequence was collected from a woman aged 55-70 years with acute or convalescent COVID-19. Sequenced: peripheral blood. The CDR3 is CAWSVFGTQSYNEQFF. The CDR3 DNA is TGTGCCTGGAGTGTATTCGGGACACAATCCTACAATGAGCAGTTCTTC.